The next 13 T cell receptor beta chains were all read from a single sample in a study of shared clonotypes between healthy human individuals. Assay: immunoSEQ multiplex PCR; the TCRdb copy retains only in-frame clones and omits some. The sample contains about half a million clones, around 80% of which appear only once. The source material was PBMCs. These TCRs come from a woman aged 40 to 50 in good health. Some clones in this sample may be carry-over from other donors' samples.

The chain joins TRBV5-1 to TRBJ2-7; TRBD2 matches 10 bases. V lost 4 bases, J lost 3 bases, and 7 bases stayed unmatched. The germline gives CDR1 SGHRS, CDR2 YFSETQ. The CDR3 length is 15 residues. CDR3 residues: CASSDPGLALYEQYF. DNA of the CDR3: TGCGCCAGCAGCGATCCGGGACTAGCGCTCTACGAGCAGTACTTC. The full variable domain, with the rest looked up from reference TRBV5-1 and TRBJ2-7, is KAGVTQTPRYLIKTRGQQVTLSCSPISGHRSVSWYQQTPGQGLQFLFEYFSETQRNKGNFPGRFSGRQFSNSRSEMNVSTLELGDSALYLCASSDPGLALYEQYFGPGTRLTVT.

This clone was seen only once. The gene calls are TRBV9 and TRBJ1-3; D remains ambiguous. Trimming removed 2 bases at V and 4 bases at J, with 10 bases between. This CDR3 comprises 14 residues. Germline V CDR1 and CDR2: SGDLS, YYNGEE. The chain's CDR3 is CASSVDGAGNTIYF. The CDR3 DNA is TGTGCCAGCAGCGTGGACGGAGCGGGAAACACCATATATTTT.

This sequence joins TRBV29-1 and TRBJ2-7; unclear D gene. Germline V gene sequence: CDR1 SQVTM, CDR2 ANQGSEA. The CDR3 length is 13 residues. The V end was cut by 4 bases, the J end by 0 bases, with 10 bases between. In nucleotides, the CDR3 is TGCAGCGTTGGATTGGGAAACTCCTACGAGCAGTACTTC. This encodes CSVGLGNSYEQYF.

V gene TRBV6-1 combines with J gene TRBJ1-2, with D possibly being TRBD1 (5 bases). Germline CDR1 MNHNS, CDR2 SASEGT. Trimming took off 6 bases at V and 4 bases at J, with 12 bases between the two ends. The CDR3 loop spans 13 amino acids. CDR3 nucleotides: TGTGCCAGCAGGGGTCGGGACGTCTATGGCTACACCTTC. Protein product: CASRGRDVYGYTF.

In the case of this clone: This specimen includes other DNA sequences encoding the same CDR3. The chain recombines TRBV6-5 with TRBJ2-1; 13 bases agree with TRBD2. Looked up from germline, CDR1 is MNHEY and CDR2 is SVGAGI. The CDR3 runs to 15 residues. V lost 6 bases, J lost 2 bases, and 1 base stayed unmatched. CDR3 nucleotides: TGTGCCAGCAGAACTAGCGGGAGGGCCTACAATGAGCAGTTCTTC. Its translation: CASRTSGRAYNEQFF.

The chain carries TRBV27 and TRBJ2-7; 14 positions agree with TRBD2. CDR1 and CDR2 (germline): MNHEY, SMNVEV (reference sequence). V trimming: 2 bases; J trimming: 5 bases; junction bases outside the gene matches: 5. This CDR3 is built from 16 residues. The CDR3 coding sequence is TGTGCCAGCAGTTTAGGGACTAGCGGGAGCATCCACGAGCAGTACTTC. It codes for CASSLGTSGSIHEQYF.

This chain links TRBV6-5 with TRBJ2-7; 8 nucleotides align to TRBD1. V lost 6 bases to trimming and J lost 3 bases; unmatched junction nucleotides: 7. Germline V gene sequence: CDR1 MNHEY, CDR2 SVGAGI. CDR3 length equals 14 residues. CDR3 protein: CASRPDREYYEQYF. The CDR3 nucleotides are TGTGCCAGCAGGCCGGACAGGGAATACTACGAGCAGTACTTC.

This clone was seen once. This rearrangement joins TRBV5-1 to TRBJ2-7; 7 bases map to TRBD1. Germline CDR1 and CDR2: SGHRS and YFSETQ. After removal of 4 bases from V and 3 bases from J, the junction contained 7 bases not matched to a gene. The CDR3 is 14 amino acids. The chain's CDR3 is CASSEQGRGYEQYF. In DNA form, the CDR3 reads TGCGCCAGCAGCGAACAGGGGCGAGGCTACGAGCAGTACTTC.

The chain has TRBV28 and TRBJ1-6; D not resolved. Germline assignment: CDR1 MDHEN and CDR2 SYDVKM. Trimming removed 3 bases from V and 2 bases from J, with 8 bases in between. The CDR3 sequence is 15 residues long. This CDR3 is CASSFVTAYNSPLHF. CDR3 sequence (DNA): TGTGCCAGCAGTTTTGTCACAGCCTATAATTCACCCCTCCACTTT.

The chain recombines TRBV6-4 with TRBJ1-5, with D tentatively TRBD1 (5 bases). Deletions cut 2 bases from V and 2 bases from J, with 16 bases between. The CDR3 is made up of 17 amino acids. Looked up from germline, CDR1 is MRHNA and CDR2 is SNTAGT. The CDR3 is CASSDPKLRDGNQPQHF. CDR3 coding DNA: TGTGCCAGCAGTGACCCGAAGTTAAGGGACGGCAATCAGCCCCAGCATTTT.

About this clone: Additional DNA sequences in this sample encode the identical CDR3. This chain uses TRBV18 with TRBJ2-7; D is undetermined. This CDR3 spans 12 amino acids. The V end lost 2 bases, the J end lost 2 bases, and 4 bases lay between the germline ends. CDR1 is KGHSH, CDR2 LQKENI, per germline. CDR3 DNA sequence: TGTGCCAGCTCACCAAGCACCTACGAGCAGTACTTC. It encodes CASSPSTYEQYF.

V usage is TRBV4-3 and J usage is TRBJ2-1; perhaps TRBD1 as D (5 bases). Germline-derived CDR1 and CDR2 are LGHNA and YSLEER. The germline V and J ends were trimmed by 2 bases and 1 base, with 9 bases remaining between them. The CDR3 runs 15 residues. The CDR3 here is CASSQQGWSYNEQFF. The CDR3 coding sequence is TGCGCCAGCAGCCAACAGGGTTGGTCCTACAATGAGCAGTTCTTC.

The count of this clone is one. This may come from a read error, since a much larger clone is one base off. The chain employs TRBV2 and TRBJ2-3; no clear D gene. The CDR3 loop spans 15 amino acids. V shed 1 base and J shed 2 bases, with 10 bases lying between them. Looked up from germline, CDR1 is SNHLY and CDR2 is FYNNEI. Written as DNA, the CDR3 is TGTGCCAGCAGTGAAGGGCCAAGGGTCACAGATACGCAGTATTTT. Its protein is CASSEGPRVTDTQYF.